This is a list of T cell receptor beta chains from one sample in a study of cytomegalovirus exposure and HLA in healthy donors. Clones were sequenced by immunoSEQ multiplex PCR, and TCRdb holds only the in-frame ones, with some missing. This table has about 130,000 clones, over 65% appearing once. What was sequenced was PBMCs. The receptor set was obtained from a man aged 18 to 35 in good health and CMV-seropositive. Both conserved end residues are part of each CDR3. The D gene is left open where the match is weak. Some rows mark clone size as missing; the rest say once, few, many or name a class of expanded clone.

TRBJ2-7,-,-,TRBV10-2,CASSEIYGTYEQYF,TGCGCCAGCAGTGAGATCTACGGTACCTACGAGCAGTACTTC
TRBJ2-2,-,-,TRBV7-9,CASSPRREGTGELFF,TGTGCCAGCAGCCCCCGCCGGGAAGGCACCGGGGAGCTGTTTTTT
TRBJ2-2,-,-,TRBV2,CASNFLLEGNTGELFF,TGTGCCAGCAACTTTCTTCTTGAGGGTAACACCGGGGAGCTGTTTTTT
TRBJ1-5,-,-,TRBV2,CASSVRSSNQPQHF,TGTGCCAGCAGTGTTAGGAGTAGCAATCAGCCCCAGCATTTT
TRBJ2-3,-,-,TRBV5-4,CASTPGRGAGADTQYF,TGTGCCAGCACCCCCGGTCGGGGGGCTGGCGCAGATACGCAGTATTTT
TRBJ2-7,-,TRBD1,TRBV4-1,CASSQGQTYEQYF,TGCGCCAGCAGCCAGGGACAGACCTACGAGCAGTACTTC
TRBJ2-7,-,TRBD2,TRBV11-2,CASSPLAGGPLGQYF,TGTGCCAGCAGCCCCCTAGCGGGAGGGCCTTTAGGGCAGTACTTC
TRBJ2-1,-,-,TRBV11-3,CASSPNSGSYNEQFF,TGTGCCAGCAGCCCGAACTCAGGGTCCTACAATGAGCAGTTCTTC
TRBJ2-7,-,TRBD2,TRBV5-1,CASSRVAGSGYEQYF,TGCGCCAGCAGCCGAGTAGCGGGATCCGGCTACGAGCAGTACTTC
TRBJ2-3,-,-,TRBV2,CASSSDLRDTQYF,TGTGCCAGCAGCTCCGACTTGAGAGATACGCAGTATTTT
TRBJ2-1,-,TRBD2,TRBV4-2,CASSQDGTSGYNEQFF,TGTGCCAGCAGCCAAGACGGGACTAGCGGATACAATGAGCAGTTCTTC
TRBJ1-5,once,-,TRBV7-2,CASSLRGTNQPQHF,TGTGCCAGCAGCTTAAGGGGCACCAATCAGCCCCAGCATTTT
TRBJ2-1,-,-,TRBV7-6,CASSLGAGQITYNEQFF,TGTGCCAGCAGCTTGGGGGCGGGCCAGATCACCTACAATGAGCAGTTCTTC
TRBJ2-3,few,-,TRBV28,CASSPWGQGTDTQYF,TGTGCCAGCAGCCCTTGGGGGCAGGGAACAGATACGCAGTATTTT
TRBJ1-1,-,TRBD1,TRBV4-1,CASSQRGGTGGTEAFF,TGCGCCAGCAGCCAACGGGGTGGGACAGGGGGCACTGAAGCTTTCTTT
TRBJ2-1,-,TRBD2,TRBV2,CASSVAGGNYNEQFF,TGTGCCAGCAGTGTGGCGGGGGGGAACTACAATGAGCAGTTCTTC
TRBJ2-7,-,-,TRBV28,CASSPTNGGGLYEQYF,TGTGCCAGCAGTCCGACCAATGGGGGCGGGCTCTACGAGCAGTACTTC
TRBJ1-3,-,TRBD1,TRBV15,CATSRDPRTGHYSGNTIYF,TGTGCCACCAGCAGAGATCCTCGGACAGGACACTACTCTGGAAACACCATATATTTT
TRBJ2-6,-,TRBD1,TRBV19,CASSILLGQAHSGANVLTF,TGTGCCAGTAGTATTCTTTTGGGACAGGCTCACTCTGGGGCCAACGTCCTGACTTTC
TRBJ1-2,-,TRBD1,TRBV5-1,CASSSTGGVRWGYTF,TGCGCCAGCAGCTCGACAGGGGGCGTTAGGTGGGGCTACACCTTC
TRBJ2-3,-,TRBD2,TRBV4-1,CASSQGGAGLARGLRDTQYF,TGCGCCAGCAGCCAAGGGGGAGCGGGACTAGCGCGGGGGTTGCGGGATACGCAGTATTTT
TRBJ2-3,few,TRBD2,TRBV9,CASSVGPSGPTSTDTQYF,TGTGCCAGCAGCGTAGGTCCTAGCGGGCCTACTAGCACAGATACGCAGTATTTT
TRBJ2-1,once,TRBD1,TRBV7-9,CASSSGQGAYNEQFF,TGTGCCAGCAGCAGCGGACAGGGCGCCTACAATGAGCAGTTCTTC
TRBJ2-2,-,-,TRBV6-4,CASSDPSWGAGELFF,TGTGCCAGCAGTGACCCTTCTTGGGGGGCCGGGGAGCTGTTTTTT
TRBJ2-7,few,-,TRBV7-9,CASTPKEAADEQYF,TGTGCCAGCACTCCAAAGGAGGCAGCGGACGAGCAGTACTTC
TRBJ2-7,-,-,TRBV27,CASSFRPRAYEQYF,TGTGCCAGCAGTTTCCGCCCACGAGCCTACGAGCAGTACTTC
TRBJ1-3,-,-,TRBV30,CAWTRITGNTIYF,TGTGCCTGGACCAGGATTACTGGAAACACCATATATTTT
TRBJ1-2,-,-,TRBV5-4,CASSLVVGADGYTF,TGTGCCAGCAGCTTGGTCGTGGGGGCTGATGGCTACACCTTC
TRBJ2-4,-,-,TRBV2,CASSLPSDTPAKNIQYF,TGTGCCAGCAGCCTACCCTCTGACACCCCCGCCAAAAACATTCAGTACTTC
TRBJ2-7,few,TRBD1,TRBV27,CASSETGTGGDEQYF,TGTGCCAGCAGTGAAACCGGGACAGGGGGCGACGAGCAGTACTTC
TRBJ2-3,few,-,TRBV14,CASSQVGGLALTQYF,TGTGCCAGCAGCCAAGTCGGGGGTCTAGCGCTTACGCAGTATTTT
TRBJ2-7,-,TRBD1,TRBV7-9,CASTPVGTESSYEQYF,TGTGCCAGCACCCCCGTCGGGACAGAGAGCTCCTACGAGCAGTACTTC
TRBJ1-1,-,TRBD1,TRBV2,CASSGHRGLSMNTEAFF,TGTGCCAGCAGTGGGCACAGGGGGTTGAGCATGAACACTGAAGCTTTCTTT
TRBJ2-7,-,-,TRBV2,CASRGLTGTYEQYF,TGTGCCAGCAGGGGTCTTACCGGGACCTACGAGCAGTACTTC
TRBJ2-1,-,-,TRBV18,CASSPIIGNSYNEQFF,TGTGCCAGCTCACCAATTATCGGGAACTCCTACAATGAGCAGTTCTTC
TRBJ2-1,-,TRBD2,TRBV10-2,CASSGVGGSVSYNEQFF,TGCGCCAGCAGTGGAGTCGGGGGGAGCGTCTCCTACAATGAGCAGTTCTTC
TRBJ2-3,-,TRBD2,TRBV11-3,CASSPRSTSPDTQYF,TGTGCCAGCAGCCCCCGATCGACTAGCCCAGATACGCAGTATTTT
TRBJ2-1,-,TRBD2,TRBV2,CASSDQLVWGGENEQFF,TGTGCCAGCAGTGACCAGCTAGTGTGGGGGGGAGAGAATGAGCAGTTCTTC
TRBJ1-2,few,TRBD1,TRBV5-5,CASSSLTGGMNYGYTF,TGTGCCAGCAGCTCCCTGACAGGGGGCATGAACTATGGCTACACCTTC
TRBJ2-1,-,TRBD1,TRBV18,CASSRGQGGNNEQFF,TGTGCCAGCTCAAGGGGACAGGGGGGAAACAATGAGCAGTTCTTC
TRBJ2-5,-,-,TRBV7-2,CASSLGSTETQYF,TGTGCCAGCAGCTTAGGGAGTACGGAGACCCAGTACTTC
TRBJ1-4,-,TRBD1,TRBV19,CASQGVSSNEKLFF,TGTGCCAGTCAGGGGGTGTCGTCTAATGAAAAACTGTTTTTT
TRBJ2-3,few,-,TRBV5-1,CASLPDLFGLRDTQYF,TGCGCCAGCCTCCCAGATTTATTTGGGCTCCGGGATACGCAGTATTTT
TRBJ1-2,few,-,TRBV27,CASSLIQGRGYTF,TGTGCCAGCAGTTTAATTCAGGGTCGGGGCTACACCTTC
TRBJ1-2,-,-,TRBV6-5,CASSYSTGQRDYGYTF,TGTGCCAGCAGTTACTCAACGGGACAAAGGGACTATGGCTACACCTTC
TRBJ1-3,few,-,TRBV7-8,CASSLASEGSGNTIYF,TGTGCCAGCAGCTTAGCGTCGGAGGGATCTGGAAACACCATATATTTT